These 12 T cell receptor beta chains share one sample of origin, sequenced in a study of graft-versus-host responses after intestinal transplantation. Profiled with immunoSEQ multiplex PCR; TCRdb holds only in-frame clones, not every one. Among 25,000 to 35,000 clones listed, 87% were seen once. The sequencing used PBMCs, collected roughly 68 weeks after intestinal transplantation. The receptor set was obtained from a human patient who received an intestinal transplant, so some T cells may come from the graft donor.

The chain employs TRBV29-1 and TRBJ1-2, with D possibly matching TRBD1 (5 bases). The germline gives CDR1 SQVTM, CDR2 ANQGSEA. The CDR3 has 12 amino acids. Trimming stripped 1 base from V and 4 bases from J, with 7 bases between. CDR3 loop: CSVEGGAYGYTF. CDR3 DNA sequence: TGCAGCGTTGAAGGGGGCGCCTATGGCTACACCTTC. The whole variable domain, filled in from reference TRBV29-1 and TRBJ1-2, reads SAVISQKPSRDICQRGTSLTIQCQVDSQVTMMFWYRQQPGQSLTLIATANQGSEATYESGFVIDKFPISRPNLTFSTLTVSNMSPEDSSIYLCSVEGGAYGYTFGSGTRLTVV.

V is TRBV5-1 and J is TRBJ1-2; no firm D call. The CDR3 runs 14 residues. CDR1 and CDR2 from the germline V gene are SGHRS and YFSETQ. V lost 1 base and J 6 bases, leaving 13 bases between the germline ends. The CDR3 DNA is TGCGCCAGCAGCTTGTCGGCAGGCTCCAATGGCTACACCTTC. Protein sequence: CASSLSAGSNGYTF. Looking up the rest from reference TRBV5-1 and TRBJ1-2 gives the full variable domain: KAGVTQTPRYLIKTRGQQVTLSCSPISGHRSVSWYQQTPGQGLQFLFEYFSETQRNKGNFPGRFSGRQFSNSRSEMNVSTLELGDSALYLCASSLSAGSNGYTFGSGTRLTVV.

The chain employs TRBV28 and TRBJ1-2, with 10 bases matching TRBD1. The germline CDR1 and CDR2 sequences are MDHEN and SYDVKM. V lost 6 bases, J lost 7 bases, and 2 bases stayed unmatched. The CDR3 is made up of 12 amino acids. DNA for the CDR3: TGTGCCAGCAGGACAGGGGGCTTTGGCTACACCTTC. As protein: CASRTGGFGYTF.

The V call is TRBV10-3, the J call TRBJ2-1; D may be TRBD1 or TRBD2 (5 bases each). V lost 6 bases and J lost 8, with 20 bases in between. From germline, CDR1 is ENHRY and CDR2 SYGVKD. CDR3 length: 15 residues. For the CDR3, the DNA is TGTGCCATCAGGAGGGACGTACCCGGTGTTGATGAGCAGTTCTTC. Protein product: CAIRRDVPGVDEQFF.

This chain uses TRBV4-3 with TRBJ2-5; D is tentatively TRBD1 or TRBD2 (5 bases each). Germline V gene data show CDR1 as LGHNA and CDR2 as YSLEER. CDR3 size: 14 residues. V shed 1 base and J shed 9 bases, with 15 bases lying between them. As DNA, the CDR3 is TGCGCCAGCAGCCAAGTTCAAGGGACGCGGGCCCAGTACTTC. Translated, it gives CASSQVQGTRAQYF.

This chain joins TRBV5-1 and TRBJ1-1; D is unresolved. CDR3 length: 13 amino acids. The ends were cut back, 1 base at V and 4 bases at J, with 8 bases in the middle. The germline CDR1 and CDR2 sequences are SGHRS and YFSETQ. The CDR3 nucleotides are TGCGCCAGCAGCTTGTGGGGTGGCACTGAAGCTTTCTTT. This gives the protein CASSLWGGTEAFF.

The V gene is TRBV9, the J gene TRBJ2-5; the match to TRBD1 covers 8 bases. Trimming at V came to 0 bases and at J to 5 bases, leaving 9 bases not matched to a gene. This CDR3 is built from 16 residues. Germline CDR1 and CDR2: SGDLS and YYNGEE. The CDR3 protein is CASSVGVGTGGETQYF. CDR3 DNA sequence: TGTGCCAGCAGCGTAGGGGTGGGGACAGGCGGGGAGACCCAGTACTTC. Drawing the rest from reference TRBV9 and TRBJ2-5, the complete variable domain is DSGVTQTPKHLITATGQRVTLRCSPRSGDLSVYWYQQSLDQGLQFLIQYYNGEERAKGNILERFSAQQFPDLHSELNLSSLELGDSALYFCASSVGVGTGGETQYFGPGTRLLVL.

J is TRBJ2-2 and V is TRBV7-9; weak D call: TRBD2 (5 bases). The CDR3 contains 16 residues. CDR1 is SEHNR and CDR2 is FQNEAQ in the germline V gene (reference sequence). V was clipped by 7 bases and J by 2 bases, with 17 bases between them. The CDR3, as DNA: TGTGCCAGCACCAACCCGGCTAGCACAAACACCGGGGAGCTGTTTTTT. This sequence encodes CASTNPASTNTGELFF.

This chain connects TRBV4-2 to TRBJ2-7; D possibly matches TRBD1 or TRBD2 (5 bases each). CDR3 length: 17 amino acids. The germline V gene encodes CDR1 LGHNA and CDR2 YNFKEQ. Between the trimmed V and J ends, which lost 0 bases and 0 bases, there was a span of 15 bases. The CDR3 bases are TGTGCCAGCAGCCAAGATCACGGGGCACGCCTCTCCTACGAGCAGTACTTC. Translation gives CASSQDHGARLSYEQYF.

The CDR3 DNA reads TGCGCCAGCAGCTTGGACAGGGGACCAGGCTACGAGCAGTACTTC. It codes for CASSLDRGPGYEQYF. This sequence joins TRBV5-1 and TRBJ2-7; 7 bases are a match to TRBD1. V trimming: 0 bases; J trimming: 3 bases; junction bases outside the gene matches: 6. Germline lookup yields CDR1 SGHRS and CDR2 YFSETQ. This CDR3 contains 15 residues. Combining the CDR3 with reference TRBV5-1 and TRBJ2-7 gives the whole variable domain KAGVTQTPRYLIKTRGQQVTLSCSPISGHRSVSWYQQTPGQGLQFLFEYFSETQRNKGNFPGRFSGRQFSNSRSEMNVSTLELGDSALYLCASSLDRGPGYEQYFGPGTRLTVT.

The V call is TRBV18, the J call TRBJ2-3, with 7 positions matching TRBD2. V lost 5 bases and J lost 4; bases outside the gene matches: 12. CDR1 and CDR2 (germline): KGHSH, LQKENI. The CDR3 runs to 16 residues. The CDR3 here is CASSSAGTTNADTQYF. CDR3 bases: TGTGCCAGCTCATCAGCCGGGACTACCAACGCAGATACGCAGTATTTT.

V gene TRBV7-2 combines with J gene TRBJ1-1; D uncertain. Between the trimmed V and J ends, which lost 1 base and 1 base, there was a span of 4 bases. CDR3 length equals 13 residues. Germline lookup yields CDR1 SGHTA and CDR2 FQGNSA. DNA of the CDR3: TGTGCCAGCAGCTTAGGACAGAACACTGAAGCTTTCTTT. It codes for CASSLGQNTEAFF.